Below, 2 T cell receptor beta chains from the same sample are listed, as sequenced in a study of blood T cell repertoires in COVID-19. The repertoire was sequenced with immunoSEQ multiplex PCR; TCRdb's copy has only in-frame clones and lacks some. Of about 440,000 clones listed, around 89% are singletons. The sample was peripheral blood. The receptors shown here come from a woman between 25 and 40 years old with acute or convalescent COVID-19.

The chain has TRBV7-9 and TRBJ2-1; TRBD2 aligns across 8 bases. The CDR3 runs 15 residues. V lost 5 bases to trimming and J lost 5 bases; unmatched junction nucleotides: 8. Germline-derived CDR1 and CDR2 are SEHNR and FQNEAQ (reference sequence). CDR3 region: CASSPLGAGDNEQFF. CDR3 nucleotide sequence: TGTGCCAGCAGCCCGCTGGGAGCGGGGGACAATGAGCAGTTCTTC. The whole variable domain, filled in from reference TRBV7-9 and TRBJ2-1, reads DTGVSQNPRHKITKRGQNVTFRCDPISEHNRLYWYRQTLGQGPEFLTYFQNEAQLEKSRLLSDRFSAERPKGSFSTLEIQRTEQGDSAMYLCASSPLGAGDNEQFFGPGTRLTVL.

The J gene is TRBJ2-5, the V gene TRBV9; tentatively, D is TRBD1 (6 bases). V shed 0 bases and J shed 0 bases, with 12 bases lying between them. There are 16 residues in the CDR3. Germline-derived CDR1 and CDR2 are SGDLS and YYNGEE. The CDR3 is CASSVGQGKNQETQYF. CDR3 nucleotide sequence: TGTGCCAGCAGCGTAGGCCAGGGGAAAAACCAAGAGACCCAGTACTTC.